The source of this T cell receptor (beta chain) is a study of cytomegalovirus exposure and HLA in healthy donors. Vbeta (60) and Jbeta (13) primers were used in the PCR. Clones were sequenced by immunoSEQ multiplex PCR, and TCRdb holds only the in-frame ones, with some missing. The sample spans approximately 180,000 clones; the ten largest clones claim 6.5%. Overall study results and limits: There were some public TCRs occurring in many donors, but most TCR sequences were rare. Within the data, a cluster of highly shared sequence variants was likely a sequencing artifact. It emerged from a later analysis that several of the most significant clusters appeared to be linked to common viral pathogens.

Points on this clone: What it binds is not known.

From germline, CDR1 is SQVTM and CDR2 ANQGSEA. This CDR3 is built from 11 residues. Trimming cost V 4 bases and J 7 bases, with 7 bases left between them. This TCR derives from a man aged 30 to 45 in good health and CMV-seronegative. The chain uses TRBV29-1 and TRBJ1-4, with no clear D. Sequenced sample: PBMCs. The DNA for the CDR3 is TGCAGCGTTGGACACCTTGAAAAACTGTTTTTT. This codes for CSVGHLEKLFF.